These T cell receptor beta chains were read from a single sample in a study of identifying expanded T cells in peripheral blood. Some clones are missing from TCRdb's copy, which holds only in-frame ones; the method was immunoSEQ multiplex PCR. This repertoire shows 85,000 to 100,000 clones, approximately 88% found once; its top ten account for under 4.5%. The sequencing input was blood. These receptors all stem from a person aged 18-70 years in good health. Both conserved end residues are part of each CDR3. D genes are given only for firm matches. Clone size appears in some rows only: once, few, many, or a class for an expanded clone.

.,TRBV27,TRBJ2-7,once,CASSLSRGSEQYF,TGTGCCAGCAGTTTATCGAGAGGGTCTGAGCAGTACTTC
.,TRBV5-1,TRBJ1-2,.,CASGTSEGMDGYTF,TGCGCCAGCGGCACCTCAGAAGGGATGGACGGCTACACCTTC
.,TRBV27,TRBJ2-7,.,CASSNLGPGYEQYF,TGTGCCAGCAGCAATCTCGGGCCCGGCTACGAGCAGTACTTC
.,TRBV9,TRBJ2-1,.,CASSLDGPYNEQFF,TGTGCCAGCAGCCTCGACGGCCCTTACAATGAGCAGTTCTTC
TRBD1,TRBV5-5,TRBJ2-1,.,CASSPLSSAGGGHNEQFF,TGTGCCAGCAGCCCTCTCAGTTCCGCAGGGGGCGGCCACAATGAGCAGTTCTTC
TRBD1,TRBV6-1,TRBJ1-2,.,CASSPRGGSYGYTF,TGTGCCAGCAGTCCGAGAGGGGGCAGCTATGGCTACACCTTC
.,TRBV25-1,TRBJ2-5,.,CASSGTVSETQYF,TGTGCCAGCAGTGGGACAGTTTCAGAGACCCAGTACTTC
TRBD2,TRBV6-6,TRBJ2-2,.,CASSATTSGGTGELFF,TGTGCCAGCAGTGCCACGACTAGCGGGGGTACCGGGGAGCTGTTTTTT
.,TRBV9,TRBJ1-6,.,CASSVDGDSPLHF,TGTGCCAGCAGCGTAGACGGGGATTCACCCCTCCACTTT
.,TRBV5-4,TRBJ2-7,.,CASSLGGERNEQYF,TGTGCCAGCAGCTTGGGTGGGGAAAGGAACGAGCAGTACTTC
.,TRBV5-6,TRBJ2-1,.,CASSFAGNEQFF,TGTGCCAGCAGCTTCGCGGGCAATGAGCAGTTCTTC
.,TRBV20-1,TRBJ1-5,.,CSALGTAQHF,TGCAGTGCTCTGGGCACAGCCCAGCATTTT
.,TRBV9,TRBJ1-1,.,CASSVDSGYTEAFF,TGTGCCAGCAGCGTAGATTCAGGGTACACTGAAGCTTTCTTT
.,TRBV5-1,TRBJ2-1,.,CASSLEGVEQFF,TGCGCCAGCAGCTTGGAAGGGGTTGAGCAGTTCTTC
TRBD1,TRBV28,TRBJ2-7,.,CASGGQGLYEQYF,TGTGCCAGCGGGGGACAGGGGCTCTACGAGCAGTACTTC
.,TRBV5-4,TRBJ1-6,once,CASSISGSSYNSPLHF,TGTGCCAGCAGCATCTCAGGTAGCTCCTATAATTCACCCCTCCACTTT
.,TRBV2,TRBJ1-4,.,CASSVNTNEKLFF,TGTGCCAGCAGTGTCAACACCAATGAAAAACTGTTTTTT
.,TRBV9,TRBJ1-2,.,CASSVEMGANYGYTF,TGTGCCAGCAGCGTAGAGATGGGAGCGAACTATGGCTACACCTTC
.,TRBV30,TRBJ2-7,.,CAWSGMGRQYF,TGTGCCTGGAGTGGGATGGGCCGGCAGTACTTC
TRBD1,TRBV10-3,TRBJ2-5,.,CAISTRDRAEETQYF,TGTGCCATCAGCACCCGGGACAGGGCGGAGGAGACCCAGTACTTC
.,TRBV19,TRBJ2-7,.,CASSIEAGRPYEQYF,TGTGCCAGTAGTATAGAAGCAGGGCGACCCTACGAGCAGTACTTC
.,TRBV6-8,TRBJ2-3,.,CASQDVKGPDTQYF,TGTGCCAGCCAGGACGTCAAAGGGCCAGATACGCAGTATTTT
.,TRBV6-6,TRBJ1-4,.,CASSYSNRAEKLFF,TGTGCCAGCAGTTACTCTAACAGGGCTGAAAAACTGTTTTTT
.,TRBV30,TRBJ1-1,.,CAWSVPRRRSSNTEAFF,TGTGCCTGGAGTGTCCCACGACGACGGAGTTCGAACACTGAAGCTTTCTTT
.,TRBV6-1,TRBJ2-7,.,CASSELKYF,TGTGCCAGCAGTGAATTGAAGTACTTC
.,TRBV2,TRBJ2-5,.,CASSEGLQETQYF,TGTGCCAGCAGTGAAGGACTACAAGAGACCCAGTACTTC
TRBD1,TRBV10-3,TRBJ2-4,.,CAISESGTGVAKNIQYF,TGTGCCATCAGTGAGTCGGGGACAGGGGTAGCCAAAAACATTCAGTACTTC
.,TRBV7-2,TRBJ2-3,once,CASKTAPSEDTQYF,TGTGCCAGCAAGACTGCTCCCTCTGAGGATACGCAGTATTTT
.,TRBV6-1,TRBJ1-1,.,CASSENLYTEAFF,TGTGCCAGCAGTGAAAACCTATACACTGAAGCTTTCTTT
.,TRBV28,TRBJ2-5,.,CASSHLSGAGETQYF,TGTGCCAGCAGTCACCTGTCGGGGGCGGGGGAGACCCAGTACTTC
TRBD2,TRBV5-6,TRBJ2-2,.,CASSLGLAGMFGELFF,TGTGCCAGCAGCCTCGGACTAGCGGGAATGTTCGGGGAGCTGTTTTTT
.,TRBV5-1,TRBJ2-7,.,CASSLPDSSYEQYF,TGCGCCAGCAGCTTGCCGGACAGCTCCTACGAGCAGTACTTC
.,TRBV10-2,TRBJ2-1,.,CASSESVGQFF,TGCGCCAGCAGTGAGTCTGTTGGGCAGTTCTTC
.,TRBV7-9,TRBJ2-7,.,CASSSPSRIAKMAYEQYF,TGTGCCAGCAGCTCCCCGAGCCGAATAGCGAAGATGGCCTACGAGCAGTACTTC
.,TRBV11-1,TRBJ2-2,few,CASHFQIKWMENTGELFF,TGTGCCAGCCACTTTCAAATCAAGTGGATGGAGAACACCGGGGAGCTGTTTTTT
TRBD1,TRBV15,TRBJ2-1,.,CATSPRQGGEQFF,TGTGCCACCAGCCCCCGACAGGGGGGTGAGCAGTTCTTC
.,TRBV4-1,TRBJ1-2,.,CASSQANRGYGYTF,TGCGCCAGCAGCCAAGCTAATAGGGGGTATGGCTACACCTTC
TRBD2,TRBV27,TRBJ2-7,.,CASSPSGFYEQYF,TGTGCCAGCAGTCCTAGCGGTTTCTACGAGCAGTACTTC
.,TRBV30,TRBJ1-4,.,CAWSVRSGLDEKLFF,TGTGCCTGGAGTGTACGGTCAGGACTCGATGAAAAACTGTTTTTT
TRBD2,TRBV2,TRBJ2-7,.,CASSELAGGSYEQYF,TGTGCCAGCAGTGAACTAGCGGGAGGATCCTACGAGCAGTACTTC
.,TRBV5-4,TRBJ1-2,few,CASSSGHNNYGYTF,TGTGCCAGCAGCTCGGGACATAATAACTATGGCTACACCTTC
.,TRBV6-4,TRBJ1-1,.,CASSVSIQTEAFF,TGTGCCAGCAGTGTCTCAATACAGACTGAAGCTTTCTTT
.,TRBV5-4,TRBJ2-1,.,CASSLVAVSYNEQFF,TGTGCCAGCAGCTTGGTCGCGGTCTCCTACAATGAGCAGTTCTTC
.,TRBV6-5,TRBJ1-1,.,CASRLNPTVNTEAFF,TGTGCCAGCAGACTCAACCCTACAGTGAACACTGAAGCTTTCTTT
.,TRBV25-1,TRBJ2-5,.,CASSEGGIETQYF,TGTGCCAGCAGTGAAGGAGGGATAGAGACCCAGTACTTC
.,TRBV30,TRBJ2-1,.,CAWSLYNEQFF,TGTGCCTGGAGTTTGTACAATGAGCAGTTCTTC
.,TRBV4-3,TRBJ2-7,few,CASSQEGERRRLYEQYF,TGCGCCAGCAGCCAAGAAGGGGAGCGCCGGCGCCTCTACGAGCAGTACTTC
.,TRBV5-1,TRBJ2-5,once,CASSFEPEGTQYF,TGCGCCAGCAGCTTCGAGCCCGAGGGGACCCAGTACTTC
TRBD1,TRBV7-3,TRBJ1-1,.,CASSPGQGRRTEAFF,TGTGCCAGCAGCCCCGGACAGGGGAGGAGAACTGAAGCTTTCTTT
TRBD1,TRBV9,TRBJ2-5,.,CASSPADRDAGETQYF,TGTGCCAGCAGCCCCGCGGACAGGGACGCAGGGGAGACCCAGTACTTC